This TCR beta chain is from a study of blood T cell repertoires in COVID-19. Sequencing was performed with immunoSEQ multiplex PCR; in TCRdb, only in-frame clones are kept and a portion is missing. This sample has more than 15,000 clones, with just over 85% found just once. Trimming removed 6 bases from V and 7 bases from J; junction bases left unmatched: 6. The germline V gene has CDR1 MGHRA and CDR2 YSYEKL. CDR3 length equals 14 residues. The gene calls are TRBV4-1 and TRBJ1-6; 7 bases are shared with TRBD1. The receptor was derived from a human donor with active COVID-19. The donor label of this sample is uncertain. The sequencing input was peripheral blood. CDR3 amino acids: CASSLDRANSPLHF. The CDR3, as DNA: TGCGCCAGCAGTCTAGACAGGGCGAATTCACCCCTCCACTTT.